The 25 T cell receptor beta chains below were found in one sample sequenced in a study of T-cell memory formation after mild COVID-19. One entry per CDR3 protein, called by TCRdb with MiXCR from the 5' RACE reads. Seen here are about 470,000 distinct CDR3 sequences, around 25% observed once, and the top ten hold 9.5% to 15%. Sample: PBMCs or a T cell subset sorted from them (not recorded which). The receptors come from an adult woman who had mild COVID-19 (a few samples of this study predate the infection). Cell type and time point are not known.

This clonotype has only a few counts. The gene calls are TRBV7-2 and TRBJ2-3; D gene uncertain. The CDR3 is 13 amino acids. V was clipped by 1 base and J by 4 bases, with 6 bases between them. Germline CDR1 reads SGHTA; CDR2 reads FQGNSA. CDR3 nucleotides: TGTGCCAGCAGCTTAGAAATGGCAGATACGCAGTATTTT. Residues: CASSLEMADTQYF.

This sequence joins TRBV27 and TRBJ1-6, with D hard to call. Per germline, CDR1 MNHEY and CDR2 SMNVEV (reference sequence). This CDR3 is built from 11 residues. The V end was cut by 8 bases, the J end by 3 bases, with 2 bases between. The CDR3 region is CASGYNSPLHF. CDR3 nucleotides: TGTGCCAGCGGCTATAATTCACCCCTCCACTTT.

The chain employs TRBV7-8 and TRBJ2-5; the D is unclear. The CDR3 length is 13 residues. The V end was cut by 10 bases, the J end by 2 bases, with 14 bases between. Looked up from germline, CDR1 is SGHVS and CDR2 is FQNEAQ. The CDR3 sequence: CATLHDGQETQYF. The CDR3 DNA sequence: TGTGCCACCTTACACGACGGTCAAGAGACCCAGTACTTC.

The CDR3 nucleotides are TGTGCCAGCAGGCTACCGGGACAGGGCAGCACAGATACGCAGTATTTT. Its translation: CASRLPGQGSTDTQYF. The chain couples TRBV5-6 to TRBJ2-3; the match to TRBD1 covers 9 bases. Germline V gene lookup returns CDR1 SGHDT and CDR2 YYEEEE. CDR3 size: 16 residues. The V and J ends lost 5 bases and 0 bases, in that order; junction bases with no gene match: 7.

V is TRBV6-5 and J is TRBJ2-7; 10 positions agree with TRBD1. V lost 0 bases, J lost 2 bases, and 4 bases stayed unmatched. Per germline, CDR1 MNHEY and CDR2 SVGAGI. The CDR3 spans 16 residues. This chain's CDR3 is CASSYSRDRGPYEQYF. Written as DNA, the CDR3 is TGTGCCAGCAGTTACTCGAGGGACAGGGGACCCTACGAGCAGTACTTC.

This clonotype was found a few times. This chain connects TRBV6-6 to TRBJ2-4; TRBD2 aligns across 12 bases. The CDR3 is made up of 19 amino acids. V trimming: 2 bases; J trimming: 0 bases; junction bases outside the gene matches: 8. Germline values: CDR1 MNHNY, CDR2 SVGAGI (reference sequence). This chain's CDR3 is CASSYDGLAGPLAKNIQYF. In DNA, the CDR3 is TGTGCCAGCAGTTACGACGGACTAGCGGGACCCTTAGCCAAAAACATTCAGTACTTC.

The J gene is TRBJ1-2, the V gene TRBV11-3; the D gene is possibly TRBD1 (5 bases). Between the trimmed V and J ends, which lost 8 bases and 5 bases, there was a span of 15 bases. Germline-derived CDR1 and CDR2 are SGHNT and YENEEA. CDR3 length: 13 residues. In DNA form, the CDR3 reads TGTGCCAGCGGGGGGAAGGGGATATATGGCTACACCTTC. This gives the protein CASGGKGIYGYTF.

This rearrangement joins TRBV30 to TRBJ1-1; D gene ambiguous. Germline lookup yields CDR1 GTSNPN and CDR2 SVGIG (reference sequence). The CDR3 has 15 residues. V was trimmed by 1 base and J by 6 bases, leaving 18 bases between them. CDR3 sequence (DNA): TGTGCCTGGAGTGAGGCCTGGGGTGGACTCCCTGAAGCTTTCTTT. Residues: CAWSEAWGGLPEAFF.

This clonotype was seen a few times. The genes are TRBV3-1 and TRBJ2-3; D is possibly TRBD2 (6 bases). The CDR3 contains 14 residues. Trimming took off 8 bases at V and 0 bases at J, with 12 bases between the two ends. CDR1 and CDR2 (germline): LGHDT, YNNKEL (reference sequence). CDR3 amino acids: CASGRLGSTDTQYF. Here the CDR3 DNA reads TGTGCCAGCGGAAGACTAGGGAGCACAGATACGCAGTATTTT.

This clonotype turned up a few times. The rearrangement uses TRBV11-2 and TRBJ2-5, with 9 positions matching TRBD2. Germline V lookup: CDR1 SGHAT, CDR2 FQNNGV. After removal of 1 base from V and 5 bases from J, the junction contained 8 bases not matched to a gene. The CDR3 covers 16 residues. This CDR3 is CASSLVGSGRMETQYF. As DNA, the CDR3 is TGTGCCAGCAGCTTAGTAGGTAGCGGGAGAATGGAGACCCAGTACTTC.

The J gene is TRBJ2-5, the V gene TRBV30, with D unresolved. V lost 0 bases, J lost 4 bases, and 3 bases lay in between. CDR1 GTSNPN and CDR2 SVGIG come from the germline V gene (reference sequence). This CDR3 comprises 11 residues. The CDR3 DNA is TGTGCCTGGAGTGTATCAGAGACCCAGTACTTC. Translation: CAWSVSETQYF.

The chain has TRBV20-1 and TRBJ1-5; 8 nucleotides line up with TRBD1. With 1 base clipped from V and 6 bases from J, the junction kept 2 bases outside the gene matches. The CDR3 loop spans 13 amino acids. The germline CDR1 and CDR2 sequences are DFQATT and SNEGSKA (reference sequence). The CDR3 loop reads CSARGTGSQPQHF. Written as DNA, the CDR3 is TGCAGTGCTAGAGGGACAGGGAGTCAGCCCCAGCATTTT.

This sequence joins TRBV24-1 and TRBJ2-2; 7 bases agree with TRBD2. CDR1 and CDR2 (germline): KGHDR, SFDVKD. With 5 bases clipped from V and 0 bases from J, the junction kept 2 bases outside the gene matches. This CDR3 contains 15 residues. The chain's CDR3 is CATSVGGANTGELFF. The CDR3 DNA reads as TGTGCCACCAGTGTGGGGGGGGCGAACACCGGGGAGCTGTTTTTT.

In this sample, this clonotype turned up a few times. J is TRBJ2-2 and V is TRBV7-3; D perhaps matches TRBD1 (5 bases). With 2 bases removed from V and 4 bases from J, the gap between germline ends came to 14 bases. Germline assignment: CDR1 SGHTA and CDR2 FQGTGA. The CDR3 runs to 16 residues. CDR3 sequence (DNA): TGTGCCAGCAGCTTACTGGCCGACAGAAGCACCGGGGAGCTGTTTTTT. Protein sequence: CASSLLADRSTGELFF.

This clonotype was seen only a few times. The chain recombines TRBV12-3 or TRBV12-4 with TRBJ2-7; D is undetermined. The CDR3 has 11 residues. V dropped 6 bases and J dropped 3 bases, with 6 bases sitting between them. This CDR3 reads CASRADYEQYF. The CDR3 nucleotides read TGTGCCAGCAGGGCCGACTACGAGCAGTACTTC.

The CDR3 spells CASSQDERGYQETQYF. CDR3 in DNA: TGCGCCAGCAGCCAAGACGAGCGGGGATACCAAGAGACCCAGTACTTC. V and J are TRBV4-1 and TRBJ2-5, with 7 bases aligning to TRBD2. The CDR3 spans 16 residues. Germline trimming cut 0 bases from V and 0 bases from J; bases unmatched to any gene: 4. CDR1 MGHRA and CDR2 YSYEKL come from the germline V gene.

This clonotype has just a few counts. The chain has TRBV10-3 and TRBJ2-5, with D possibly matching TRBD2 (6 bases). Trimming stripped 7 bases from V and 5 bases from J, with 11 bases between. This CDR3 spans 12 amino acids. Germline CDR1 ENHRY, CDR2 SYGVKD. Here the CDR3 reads CAITGAGETQYF. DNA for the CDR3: TGTGCCATCACCGGCGCGGGGGAGACCCAGTACTTC.

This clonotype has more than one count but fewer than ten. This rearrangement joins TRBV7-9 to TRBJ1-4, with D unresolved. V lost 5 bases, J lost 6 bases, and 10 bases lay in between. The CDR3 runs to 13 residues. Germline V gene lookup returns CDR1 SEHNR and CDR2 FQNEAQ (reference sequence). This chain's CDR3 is CASSARGDEKLFF. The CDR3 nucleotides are TGTGCCAGCAGCGCGCGGGGTGATGAAAAACTGTTTTTT.

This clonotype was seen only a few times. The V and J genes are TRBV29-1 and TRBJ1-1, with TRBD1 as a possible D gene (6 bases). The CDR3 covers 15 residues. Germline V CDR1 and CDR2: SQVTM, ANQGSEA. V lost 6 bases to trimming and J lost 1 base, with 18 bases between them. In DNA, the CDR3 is TGCAGCGTCCCCCGTCGCAGGGGTGGGAACACTGAAGCTTTCTTT. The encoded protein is CSVPRRRGGNTEAFF. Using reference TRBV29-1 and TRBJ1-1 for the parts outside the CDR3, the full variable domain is SAVISQKPSRDICQRGTSLTIQCQVDSQVTMMFWYRQQPGQSLTLIATANQGSEATYESGFVIDKFPISRPNLTFSTLTVSNMSPEDSSIYLCSVPRRRGGNTEAFFGQGTRLTVV.

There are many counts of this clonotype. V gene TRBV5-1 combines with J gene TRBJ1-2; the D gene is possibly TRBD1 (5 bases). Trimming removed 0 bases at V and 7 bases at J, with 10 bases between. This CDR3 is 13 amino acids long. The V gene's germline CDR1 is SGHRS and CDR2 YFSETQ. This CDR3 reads CASSLAQGSGYTF. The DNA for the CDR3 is TGCGCCAGCAGCTTGGCCCAGGGCTCTGGCTACACCTTC.

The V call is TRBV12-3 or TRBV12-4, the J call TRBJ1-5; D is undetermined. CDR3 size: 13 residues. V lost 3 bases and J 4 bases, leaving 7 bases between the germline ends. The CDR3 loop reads CASSFSGNQPQHF. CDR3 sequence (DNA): TGTGCCAGCAGTTTTAGTGGAAATCAGCCCCAGCATTTT.

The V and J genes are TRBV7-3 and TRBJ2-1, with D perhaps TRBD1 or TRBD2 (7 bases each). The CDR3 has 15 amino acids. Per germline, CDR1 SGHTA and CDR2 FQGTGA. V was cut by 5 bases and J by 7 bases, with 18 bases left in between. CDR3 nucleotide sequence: TGTGCCAGCAGCCCCAGGGGGGGGGCGGCAAATGAGCAGTTCTTC. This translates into CASSPRGGAANEQFF.

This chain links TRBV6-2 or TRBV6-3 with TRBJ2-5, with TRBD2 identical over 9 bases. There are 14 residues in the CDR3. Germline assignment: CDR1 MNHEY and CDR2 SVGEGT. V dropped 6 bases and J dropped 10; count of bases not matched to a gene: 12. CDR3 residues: CASSRGVAGVIQYF. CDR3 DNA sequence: TGTGCCAGCAGCCGCGGAGTAGCGGGAGTAATCCAGTACTTC.

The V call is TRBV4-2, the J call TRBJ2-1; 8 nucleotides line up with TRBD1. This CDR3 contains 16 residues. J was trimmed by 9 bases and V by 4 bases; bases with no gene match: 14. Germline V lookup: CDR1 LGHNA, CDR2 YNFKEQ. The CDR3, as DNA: TGTGCCAGCAGCCTCGAGGGACAGGCCCTGGGAGGTGAGCAGTTCTTC. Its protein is CASSLEGQALGGEQFF.

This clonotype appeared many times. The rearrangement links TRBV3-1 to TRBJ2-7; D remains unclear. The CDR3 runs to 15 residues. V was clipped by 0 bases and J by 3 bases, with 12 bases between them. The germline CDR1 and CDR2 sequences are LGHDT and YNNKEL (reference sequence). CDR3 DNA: TGTGCCAGCAGCCAAGATCCGCAACAGAGCTACGAGCAGTACTTC. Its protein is CASSQDPQQSYEQYF.